The entry that follows covers one TCR beta chain sequence. This sample was taken from a study of T-cell memory formation after mild COVID-19. CDR3 length: 13 residues. The V end lost 7 bases, the J end lost 3 bases, and 13 bases lay between the germline ends. 5'RACE primed at constant segments yielded TCR alpha and TCR beta cDNA libraries bearing sample barcodes and UMIs. TCRdb re-called the 5' RACE reads through MiXCR, storing one row per CDR3 protein. The sample consists of about 390,000 distinct CDR3 sequences, over 20% of them appearing once. V and J are TRBV12-3 or TRBV12-4 and TRBJ2-7; D uncertain. The sample taken for sequencing was PBMCs or a T cell subset sorted from them (not recorded which). The receptor was isolated from an adult woman who had mild COVID-19 (a few samples of this study predate the infection). Cell type and time point are not known. The CDR3 DNA reads TGTGCCAGCAACACGGACGGCGTCTACGAGCAGTACTTC. It translates to CASNTDGVYEQYF.